This is a list of T cell receptor beta chains from one sample in a study of blood T cell repertoires in COVID-19. Produced via immunoSEQ multiplex PCR; TCRdb's table is partial and in-frame only. The data show over 200,000 clones, 87% seen once. What was sequenced was peripheral blood. The origin of the receptors is a man aged 35-49 years with active or convalescent COVID-19. Each CDR3 is given with its conserved first and last residue.

j_call v_call cdr3_aa
TRBJ2-7 TRBV18 CASSPREQGFGEQYF
TRBJ1-3 TRBV30 CAWRGRASGNTIYF
TRBJ2-4 TRBV2 CASSEGQGWENIQYF
TRBJ2-3 TRBV13 CASSIQLAGDATDTQYF
TRBJ2-1 TRBV2 CASIRASGSWNEQFF
TRBJ2-3 TRBV27 CASRLAGGASTDTQYF
TRBJ1-2 TRBV11-2 CASSIWSYGYTF
TRBJ2-3 TRBV4-1 CASSQERSSGRTDTQYF
TRBJ1-5 TRBV30 CAWSGGRASQPQHF
TRBJ1-2 TRBV9 CASWGRYGYTF
TRBJ2-5 TRBV27 CASSLSWLAVQETQYF
TRBJ2-7 TRBV30 CAWSVPRDRGLYSYEQYF
TRBJ1-2 TRBV24-1 CATSDLGQGFGYTF
TRBJ2-5 TRBV5-1 CASSLGITWTQETQYF
TRBJ2-2 TRBV9 CASSVGQITGELFF
TRBJ1-1 TRBV27 CASSLLGDMNTEAFF
TRBJ2-7 TRBV30 CAWSTGTGAREQYF
TRBJ2-3 TRBV9 CASSGQLTDTQYF
TRBJ2-2 TRBV18 CASSPGQGNTGELFF
TRBJ2-6 TRBV27 CASSTLNSPGQRSSGANVLTF
TRBJ2-1 TRBV9 CASSVAGLVVNEQFF
TRBJ2-7 TRBV18 CASSPPPGYEQYF
TRBJ1-1 TRBV6-5 CASSYSGGLNTEAFF
TRBJ2-3 TRBV11-2 CASSFVLAGATDTQYF
TRBJ2-2 TRBV24-1 CATSDPRGSGELFF
TRBJ1-5 TRBV2 CASSEWANSNQPQHF
TRBJ2-1 TRBV5-1 CASSLGLADNEQFF
TRBJ1-1 TRBV29-1 CSVRRGRDTEAFF
TRBJ2-7 TRBV28 CASSLGGGAAHEQYF
TRBJ1-1 TRBV7-2 CASSLLPGTEAFF
TRBJ1-1 TRBV6-5 CASRVTRQGNTEAFF
TRBJ1-5 TRBV19 CASRNGNSNQPQHF
TRBJ1-5 TRBV27 CASSTLTHNQPQHF
TRBJ1-1 TRBV5-1 CASSLGQAGAEAFF
TRBJ2-3 TRBV5-1 CAGGQGNSDTQYF
TRBJ2-7 TRBV27 CASSSTPSYEQYF
TRBJ1-5 TRBV28 CASSRPDLNQPQHF
TRBJ1-5 TRBV19 CASSRGEPQHF
TRBJ1-2 TRBV5-6 CASSLGQAGGYTF
TRBJ1-4 TRBV18 CASVGQHNEKLFF
TRBJ1-3 TRBV27 CASSLSTGGSGNTIYF
TRBJ1-1 TRBV5-5 CASSPLTGRGDTEAFF
TRBJ2-7 TRBV9 CASSPYSGQGADEQYF
TRBJ1-3 TRBV3-1/TRBV3-2 CASSQGRRDRSGNTIYF
TRBJ1-1 TRBV28 CASSPPGGNTEAFF
TRBJ1-2 TRBV7-3 CASSLYMGQSSGYTF
TRBJ2-3 TRBV21-1 CASSNTSGFTDTQYF
TRBJ2-4 TRBV7-8 CASSPISGDLAKNIQYF
TRBJ2-3 TRBV11-2 CASSLGGVRDTQYF
TRBJ2-1 TRBV30 CASLSSGSGDEQFF
TRBJ2-5 TRBV5-1 CASSLVAGKETQYF
TRBJ1-1 TRBV2 CASSGTGGNTEAFF
TRBJ2-6 TRBV18 CASSASFRGSGANVLTF
TRBJ2-7 TRBV7-2 CASSLVGGLSSYEQYF
TRBJ1-2 TRBV19 CASSPAAPGDYGYTF
TRBJ2-3 TRBV29-1 CSVPGFGLAGVHTDTQYF
TRBJ1-2 TRBV5-1 CASSLDVGPGYTF